These 20 T cell receptor beta chains were sequenced from one sample in a study of T-cell memory formation after mild COVID-19 (dated by TCRdb to about 2021). The library was produced with 5' RACE. Sequenced on an Illumina NovaSeq 6000. The raw public data were reprocessed by TCRdb itself: fastp quality trimming at Q25, MiXCR clonotype calling, in-frame beta chains only. Here each entry gathers all rows of one CDR3 protein and keeps the most common genes and DNA. The sample table lists 550,000 to 600,000 distinct CDR3 sequences, less than 25% of them with a count of one. Approximately 8.4% of the sample rests with the top ten. The sample taken for sequencing was PBMCs or a T cell subset sorted from them (not recorded which). The receptors stem from an adult woman who had mild COVID-19 (a few samples of this study predate the infection). The sample titles of this study are shuffled in the database, so cell type and time point are left out; the donor was told from shared clones.

V and J are TRBV7-6 and TRBJ2-5, with 7 bases that match TRBD2. The germline CDR1 and CDR2 sequences are SGHVS and FNYEAQ. The length of the CDR3 is 16 residues. Trimming cost V 1 base and J 4 bases; bases outside gene matches: 9. CDR3 amino acids: CASSLDGRGAGETQYF. CDR3 coding DNA: TGTGCCAGCAGCTTAGATGGGAGGGGCGCAGGAGAGACCCAGTACTTC. Full variable domain (outside the CDR3, taken from reference TRBV7-6 and TRBJ2-5): GAGVSQSPRYKVTKRGQDVALRCDPISGHVSLYWYRQALGQGPEFLTYFNYEAQQDKSGLPNDRFSAERPEGSISTLTIQRTEQRDSAMYRCASSLDGRGAGETQYFGPGTRLLVL.

This clonotype has at least ten counts. The V call is TRBV5-1, the J call TRBJ2-3; 12 bases line up with TRBD2. This CDR3 has 16 residues. Germline values: CDR1 SGHRS, CDR2 YFSETQ. V shed 0 bases and J 5 bases; nucleotides not matched to a gene: 4. Written as DNA, the CDR3 is TGCGCCAGCAGCTTGGGACTAGCGGGAGCCGGAGATACGCAGTATTTT. It translates to CASSLGLAGAGDTQYF. Together with reference TRBV5-1 and TRBJ2-3, the CDR3 gives the full variable domain: KAGVTQTPRYLIKTRGQQVTLSCSPISGHRSVSWYQQTPGQGLQFLFEYFSETQRNKGNFPGRFSGRQFSNSRSEMNVSTLELGDSALYLCASSLGLAGAGDTQYFGPGTRLTVL.

This clonotype turned up a few times. The chain links TRBV10-3 to TRBJ2-1; 7 bases line up with TRBD2. There are 16 residues in the CDR3. Losses at the gene ends were 4 bases for V and 3 bases for J; bases not matched to a gene: 9. Germline V gene sequence: CDR1 ENHRY, CDR2 SYGVKD. As DNA, the CDR3 is TGTGCCATCAGTGCCTCCTCTAGCGGCATCTACAATGAGCAGTTCTTC. Translating gives CAISASSSGIYNEQFF.

This clonotype has more than one count but fewer than ten. The chain links TRBV9 to TRBJ1-2, with TRBD1 matching 9 bases. Trimming at V came to 5 bases and at J to 2 bases, leaving 10 bases not matched to a gene. CDR1 and CDR2 (germline): SGDLS, YYNGEE. This CDR3 comprises 16 residues. The CDR3 here is CASRAAGTGTNYGYTF. DNA of the CDR3: TGTGCCAGCAGGGCAGCCGGGACAGGGACCAACTATGGCTACACCTTC.

The sample holds a few counts of this clonotype. The rearrangement uses TRBV7-2 and TRBJ2-1; D possibly corresponds to TRBD2 (6 bases). CDR3 length: 14 residues. The V gene's germline CDR1 is SGHTA and CDR2 FQGNSA. Trimming stripped 3 bases from V and 5 bases from J, with 11 bases between. The CDR3 reads CASSFYGGHNEQFF. In DNA, the CDR3 is TGTGCCAGCAGCTTCTACGGGGGACACAATGAGCAGTTCTTC.

This chain connects TRBV27 to TRBJ2-5; 11 bases line up with TRBD2. There are 19 residues in the CDR3. Germline assignment: CDR1 MNHEY and CDR2 SMNVEV (reference sequence). The junction had 11 bases not matched to a gene; V was cut back by 0 bases and J by 2 bases. The CDR3 is CASSLSAVAGGLGQETQYF. CDR3 DNA: TGTGCCAGCAGTTTATCGGCCGTAGCGGGGGGGCTGGGACAAGAGACCCAGTACTTC.

The chain is built from TRBV7-9 and TRBJ2-6; D tentatively fits TRBD1 or TRBD2 (5 bases each). The CDR3 runs 18 residues. The V gene lost 5 bases and the J gene lost 0 bases, with 17 bases spanning the gap. Per the germline V gene, CDR1 is SEHNR and CDR2 is FQNEAQ (reference sequence). The CDR3 spells CASSRPGAYHSGANVLTF. In nucleotides, the CDR3 is TGTGCCAGCAGCCGCCCCGGGGCCTACCACTCTGGGGCCAACGTCCTGACTTTC.

This clonotype was seen more than once but under ten times. The CDR3 reads CATSVGTDTQYF. In nucleotides, the CDR3 is TGTGCCACCAGTGTTGGTACAGATACGCAGTATTTT. This chain connects TRBV24-1 to TRBJ2-3; D is ambiguous. This CDR3 is built from 12 residues. Trimming cost V 5 bases and J 3 bases, with 5 bases left between them. Germline V gene sequence: CDR1 KGHDR, CDR2 SFDVKD.

This clonotype came up many times. V usage is TRBV27 and J usage is TRBJ1-1; TRBD1 might be the D (5 bases). The V gene's germline CDR1 is MNHEY and CDR2 SMNVEV (reference sequence). The CDR3 spans 16 residues. The V end lost 5 bases, the J end lost 5 bases, and 21 bases lay between the germline ends. The CDR3: CASSALASGTGTEAFF. CDR3 bases: TGTGCCAGCAGTGCCCTGGCCTCCGGGACGGGAACTGAAGCTTTCTTT.

The V and J genes are TRBV7-2 and TRBJ2-1; TRBD2 agrees at 11 bases. Germline V lookup: CDR1 SGHTA, CDR2 FQGNSA. The ends lost 5 bases at V and 4 bases at J; junction bases unmatched: 7. The CDR3 sequence is 16 residues long. Here the CDR3 reads CASSPQTSGVYNEQFF. CDR3 coding DNA: TGTGCCAGCAGCCCACAGACTAGCGGGGTTTACAATGAGCAGTTCTTC. Full variable domain (rest looked up from reference TRBV7-2 and TRBJ2-1): GAGVSQSPSNKVTEKGKDVELRCDPISGHTALYWYRQSLGQGLEFLIYFQGNSAPDKSGLPSDRFSAERTGGSVSTLTIQRTQQEDSAVYLCASSPQTSGVYNEQFFGPGTRLTVL.

This clonotype was detected a few times. The rearrangement uses TRBV27 and TRBJ1-5; TRBD1 matches at 7 bases. This CDR3 region has 16 residues. CDR1 MNHEY and CDR2 SMNVEV come from the germline V gene (reference sequence). Trimming removed 5 bases from V and 0 bases from J; junction bases left unmatched: 7. The CDR3 DNA follows: TGTGCCAGCAGTCCCAACAGGGGTGGTAGCAATCAGCCCCAGCATTTT. It encodes CASSPNRGGSNQPQHF.

This clonotype was seen only a few times. The genes are TRBV7-8 and TRBJ2-2, with 8 bases fitting TRBD1. There are 15 residues in the CDR3. V shed 8 bases and J 5 bases; nucleotides not matched to a gene: 10. In germline, CDR1 is SGHVS, CDR2 FQNEAQ. CDR3 in amino acids: CASVAGGAGTGELFF. DNA for the CDR3: TGTGCCAGCGTGGCAGGGGGCGCGGGAACCGGGGAGCTGTTTTTT.

V gene TRBV5-1 combines with J gene TRBJ1-1; 10 positions agree with TRBD1. The J segment lost 5 bases and the V segment lost 8 bases, leaving 6 bases of the junction unmatched. The length of the CDR3 is 13 residues. Germline CDR1 is SGHRS and CDR2 is YFSETQ. CDR3 amino acids: CASKTGGKTEAFF. In DNA form, the CDR3 reads TGCGCCAGTAAGACAGGGGGCAAGACTGAAGCTTTCTTT. Full variable domain (remainder filled in from reference TRBV5-1 and TRBJ1-1): KAGVTQTPRYLIKTRGQQVTLSCSPISGHRSVSWYQQTPGQGLQFLFEYFSETQRNKGNFPGRFSGRQFSNSRSEMNVSTLELGDSALYLCASKTGGKTEAFFGQGTRLTVV.

The chain recombines TRBV24-1 with TRBJ1-5; no firm D call. The CDR3 has 12 residues. Germline assignment: CDR1 KGHDR and CDR2 SFDVKD. Trimming stripped 5 bases from V and 4 bases from J, with 5 bases between. The chain's CDR3 is CATSALNQPQHF. The CDR3 coding sequence is TGTGCCACCAGTGCCCTAAATCAGCCCCAGCATTTT.

This clonotype was counted a few times. The V and J genes are TRBV3-1 and TRBJ2-2; 9 nucleotides match TRBD1. The CDR3 sequence is 16 residues long. CDR1 is LGHDT and CDR2 is YNNKEL in the germline V gene (reference sequence). Trimming removed 7 bases from V and 0 bases from J; junction bases left unmatched: 6. The CDR3 region has the DNA TGTGCCAGCACCCTCGGGACAGGGTCGAACACCGGGGAGCTGTTTTTT. Translating it yields CASTLGTGSNTGELFF. The full variable domain, rest sourced from reference TRBV3-1 and TRBJ2-2, is DTAVSQTPKYLVTQMGNDKSIKCEQNLGHDTMYWYKQDSKKFLKIMFSYNNKELIINETVPNRFSPKSPDKAHLNLHINSLELGDSAVYFCASTLGTGSNTGELFFGEGSRLTVL.

Written as DNA, the CDR3 is TGCGCCAGCAGCCAAGGACAGGGGCCCACTGAAGCTTTCTTT. Its protein product is CASSQGQGPTEAFF. The rearrangement links TRBV5-1 to TRBJ1-1, with 9 bases lining up with TRBD1. The CDR3 length is 14 residues. Germline V gene data show CDR1 as SGHRS and CDR2 as YFSETQ. Unmatched junction bases numbered 5, after V lost 4 bases and J lost 4 bases.

The J gene is TRBJ2-1, the V gene TRBV13, with 10 positions matching TRBD2. The CDR3 totals 16 residues. The V and J ends lost 3 bases and 0 bases, in that order; junction bases with no gene match: 2. The germline V gene has CDR1 PRHDT and CDR2 FYEKMQ (reference sequence). The CDR3 sequence: CASSFASGSSYNEQFF. CDR3 nucleotide sequence: TGTGCCAGCAGCTTTGCTAGCGGGAGCTCCTACAATGAGCAGTTCTTC.

The chain recombines TRBV7-6 with TRBJ2-7, with D possibly matching TRBD1 (6 bases). Germline lookup yields CDR1 SGHVS and CDR2 FNYEAQ. CDR3 size: 16 residues. The V and J ends lost 1 base and 6 bases respectively, with 19 bases between them. CDR3 protein: CASSLEAGQSVPEQYF. The DNA of the CDR3 is TGTGCCAGCAGCTTAGAGGCCGGACAGTCAGTACCCGAGCAGTACTTC.

This clonotype occurred a few times. This chain uses TRBV27 with TRBJ1-1; tentatively, D is TRBD1 (6 bases). Germline V gene data show CDR1 as MNHEY and CDR2 as SMNVEV (reference sequence). The CDR3 is 15 residues long. Deletions cut 7 bases from V and 0 bases from J, with 15 bases between. CDR3 bases: TGTGCCAGCACCCTCAGGGGTCTCATGAACACTGAAGCTTTCTTT. Amino acid sequence: CASTLRGLMNTEAFF.

The chain carries TRBV20-1 and TRBJ2-1, with 8 bases fitting TRBD2. Germline-derived CDR1 and CDR2 are DFQATT and SNEGSKA (reference sequence). V lost 2 bases to trimming and J lost 9 bases; unmatched junction nucleotides: 9. The CDR3 has 14 amino acids. CDR3 loop: CSARFQRESGEQFF. The CDR3 DNA sequence: TGCAGTGCTAGATTCCAGCGGGAGTCAGGTGAGCAGTTCTTC.